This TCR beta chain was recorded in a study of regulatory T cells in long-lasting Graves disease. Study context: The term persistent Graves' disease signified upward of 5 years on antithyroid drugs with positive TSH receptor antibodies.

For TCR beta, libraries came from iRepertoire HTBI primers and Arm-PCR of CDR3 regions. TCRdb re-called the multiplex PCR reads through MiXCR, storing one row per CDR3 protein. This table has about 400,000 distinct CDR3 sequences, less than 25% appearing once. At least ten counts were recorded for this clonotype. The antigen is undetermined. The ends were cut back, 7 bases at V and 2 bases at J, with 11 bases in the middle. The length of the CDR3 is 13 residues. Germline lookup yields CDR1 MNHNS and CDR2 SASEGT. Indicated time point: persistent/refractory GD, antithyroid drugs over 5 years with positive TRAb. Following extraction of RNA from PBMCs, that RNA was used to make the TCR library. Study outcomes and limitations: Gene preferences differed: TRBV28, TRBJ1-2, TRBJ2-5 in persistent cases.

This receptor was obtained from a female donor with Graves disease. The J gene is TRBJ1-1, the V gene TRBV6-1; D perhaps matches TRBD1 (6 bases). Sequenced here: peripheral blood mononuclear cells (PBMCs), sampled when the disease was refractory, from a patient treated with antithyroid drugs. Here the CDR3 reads CASTLTGNTEAFF. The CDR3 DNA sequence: TGTGCCAGCACCCTGACAGGAAACACTGAAGCTTTCTTT.